The rows below give T cell receptor beta chains drawn from one sample of a study of shared T cell receptors in the human thymus. Sequenced by immunoSEQ multiplex PCR; TCRdb stores in-frame clones only, minus some. The sample includes around 340,000 clones, 85% to 95% of them seen just once. The sample consisted of thymocytes. The source is a human donor. The CDR3 runs from the conserved cysteine through the conserved F or W. A D gene is named only where the DNA matches it firmly. Clone size appears in some rows only: once, few, many, or a class for an expanded clone.

v_gene: TRBV27; j_gene: TRBJ2-5; d_gene: NA; abundance: once; CDR3aa: CASSFRGRQETQYF; CDR3nt: TGTGCCAGCAGTTTCCGGGGGCGGCAAGAGACCCAGTACTTC
v_gene: TRBV27; j_gene: TRBJ2-3; d_gene: NA; abundance: NA; CDR3aa: CASSLKDTDTQYF; CDR3nt: TGTGCCAGCAGTTTAAAGGATACCGATACGCAGTATTTT
v_gene: TRBV7-2; j_gene: TRBJ2-3; d_gene: NA; abundance: NA; CDR3aa: CASSPRGPGVVTDTQYF; CDR3nt: TGTGCCAGCAGCCCCCGGGGGCCAGGGGTGGTCACAGATACGCAGTATTTT
v_gene: TRBV30; j_gene: TRBJ1-5; d_gene: TRBD1; abundance: NA; CDR3aa: CAWSSRTGEGQPQHF; CDR3nt: TGTGCCTGGAGTTCGAGGACAGGGGAAGGTCAGCCCCAGCATTTT
v_gene: TRBV7-9; j_gene: TRBJ1-2; d_gene: NA; abundance: NA; CDR3aa: CASLQVGRHGYTF; CDR3nt: TGTGCCAGCCTACAGGTAGGGCGGCATGGCTACACCTTC
v_gene: TRBV4-2; j_gene: TRBJ2-1; d_gene: TRBD2; abundance: NA; CDR3aa: CASSQEAASGRASYNEQFF; CDR3nt: TGTGCCAGCAGCCAAGAAGCGGCTAGCGGGAGGGCCTCATACAATGAGCAGTTCTTC
v_gene: TRBV7-9; j_gene: TRBJ2-7; d_gene: NA; abundance: NA; CDR3aa: CASSYRIYEQYF; CDR3nt: TGTGCCAGCAGCTACCGAATCTACGAGCAGTACTTC
v_gene: TRBV5-4; j_gene: TRBJ2-3; d_gene: TRBD2; abundance: NA; CDR3aa: CASSSPTPSGGAWRQYF; CDR3nt: TGTGCCAGCAGCTCACCCACCCCTAGCGGGGGGGCATGGAGGCAGTATTTT
v_gene: TRBV29-1; j_gene: TRBJ2-7; d_gene: TRBD1; abundance: once; CDR3aa: CSVEDRKQGNSYEQYF; CDR3nt: TGCAGCGTTGAAGACCGCAAACAGGGGAACTCCTACGAGCAGTACTTC
v_gene: TRBV6-5; j_gene: TRBJ2-2; d_gene: NA; abundance: NA; CDR3aa: CASSYDTGELFF; CDR3nt: TGTGCCAGCAGTTATGACACCGGGGAGCTGTTTTTT
v_gene: TRBV19; j_gene: TRBJ2-1; d_gene: NA; abundance: NA; CDR3aa: CASSSTRTNNEQFF; CDR3nt: TGTGCCAGTAGTTCGACCCGGACAAACAATGAGCAGTTCTTC
v_gene: TRBV27; j_gene: TRBJ1-1; d_gene: NA; abundance: NA; CDR3aa: CASSLGRLVDQAFF; CDR3nt: TGTGCCAGCAGTTTAGGGCGGTTAGTAGATCAAGCTTTCTTT
v_gene: TRBV7-2; j_gene: TRBJ2-1; d_gene: NA; abundance: NA; CDR3aa: CASSSPDVGTYNEQFF; CDR3nt: TGTGCCAGCAGCTCCCCCGATGTAGGGACCTACAATGAGCAGTTCTTC
v_gene: TRBV10-2; j_gene: TRBJ2-2; d_gene: NA; abundance: NA; CDR3aa: CASGSSTGELFF; CDR3nt: TGCGCCAGCGGGAGTAGCACCGGGGAGCTGTTTTTT